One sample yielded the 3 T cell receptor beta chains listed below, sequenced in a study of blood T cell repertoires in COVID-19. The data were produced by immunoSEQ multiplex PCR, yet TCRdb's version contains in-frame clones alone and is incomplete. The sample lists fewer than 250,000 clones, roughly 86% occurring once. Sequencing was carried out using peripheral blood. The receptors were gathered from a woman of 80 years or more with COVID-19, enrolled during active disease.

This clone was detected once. This chain's CDR3 is CAISESRDSRGELFF. The CDR3 DNA follows: TGTGCCATCAGTGAGTCGCGGGACAGCCGCGGGGAGCTGTTTTTT. The chain employs TRBV10-3 and TRBJ2-2, with D perhaps matching TRBD1 (7 bases). Between the trimmed V and J ends, which lost 0 bases and 7 bases, there was a span of 12 bases. The CDR3 runs 15 residues. Per germline, CDR1 ENHRY and CDR2 SYGVKD.

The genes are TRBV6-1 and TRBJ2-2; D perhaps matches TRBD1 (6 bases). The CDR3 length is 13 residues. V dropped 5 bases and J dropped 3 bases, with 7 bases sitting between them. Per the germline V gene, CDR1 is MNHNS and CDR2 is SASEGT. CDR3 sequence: CASSTGYTGELFF. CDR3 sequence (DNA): TGTGCCAGCAGTACAGGGTACACCGGGGAGCTGTTTTTT.

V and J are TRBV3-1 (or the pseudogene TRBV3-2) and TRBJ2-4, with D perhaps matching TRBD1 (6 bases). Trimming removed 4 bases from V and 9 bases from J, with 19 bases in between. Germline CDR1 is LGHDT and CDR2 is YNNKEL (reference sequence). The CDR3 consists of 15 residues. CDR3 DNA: TGTGCCAGCAGCCGCCGACAGGTTGCCGGAGGCATTCAGTACTTC. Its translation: CASSRRQVAGGIQYF.